This T cell receptor beta chain was documented in a study of shared clonotypes between healthy human individuals. This CDR3 has 13 residues. Per germline, CDR1 SNHLY and CDR2 FYNNEI. The germline V and J ends were trimmed by 9 bases and 0 bases, with 12 bases remaining between them. Methods used by the authors: Junction-only sequences without quality scores were provided by ImmunoSEQ, so filtering was different. Method: immunoSEQ multiplex PCR; TCRdb's copy keeps in-frame clones and lacks some. V and J calls and clone size are as listed in that table; D and trimming were resolved from the DNA. The table lists millions of clones, roughly 95% of them singletons. CD4+ cells were split into CD45RA+ naive and CD45RA-negative memory subsets.

What was sequenced was naive CD4+ T cells sorted from blood. Subset meaning: CD45RA+ positively selected. The chain recombines TRBV2 with TRBJ2-7, with D maybe TRBD1 (6 bases). The sequence came from a man younger than 30 in good health. CDR3 sequence (DNA): TGTGCCAGTTTCCTGGACAGCTCCTACGAGCAGTACTTC. This gives the protein CASFLDSSYEQYF.